The 10 T cell receptor beta chains below were found in one sample sequenced in a study of CD8 T cells in ankylosing spondylitis. Study-wide results and caveats: A motif of eight highly homologous TCR beta variants was seen as apparently characteristic of ankylosing spondylitis blood.

These receptors' targets are unknown. TCRdb processed the 5' RACE reads anew with MiXCR; each CDR3 protein has one entry. Found here are over 450,000 distinct CDR3 sequences, roughly 13% of them singletons; the top ten hold about 6.8%. The sample was blood, either unsorted or a sorted T cell fraction (not recorded which). The receptor set was obtained from a male donor with ankylosing spondylitis.

This clonotype was recorded a few times. V usage is TRBV20-1 and J usage is TRBJ1-2; D is perhaps TRBD1 (6 bases). The CDR3 has 12 amino acids. Germline loops: CDR1 DFQATT, CDR2 SNEGSKA (reference sequence). The germline V and J ends were trimmed by 6 bases and 6 bases, with 14 bases remaining between them. This CDR3 is CSASGAGNGYTF. CDR3 nucleotides: TGCAGTGCCTCAGGGGCAGGGAATGGCTACACCTTC.

This clonotype occurred many times. J is TRBJ2-3 and V is TRBV11-2; tentative D call: TRBD2 (6 bases). There are 14 residues in the CDR3. Trimming left V 1 base short and J 4 bases short, with 9 bases between. CDR1 and CDR2 (germline): SGHAT, FQNNGV. CDR3: CASSLVGGADTQYF. CDR3 sequence (DNA): TGTGCCAGCAGCTTAGTCGGCGGGGCAGATACGCAGTATTTT.

This clonotype has ten or more counts. The chain uses TRBV7-9 and TRBJ1-2; no firm D call. CDR1 is SEHNR, CDR2 FQNEAQ, per germline (reference sequence). CDR3 length equals 14 residues. Trimming pared 5 bases from V and 4 bases from J, leaving 14 bases between. CDR3 amino acids: CASSPTVQAYGYTF. Here the CDR3 DNA reads TGTGCCAGCAGCCCCACAGTTCAGGCCTATGGCTACACCTTC.

The rearrangement uses TRBV7-9 and TRBJ2-5, with TRBD1 matching 7 bases. The CDR3 sequence is 13 residues long. The V gene's germline CDR1 is SEHNR and CDR2 FQNEAQ (reference sequence). J was trimmed by 9 bases and V by 5 bases; bases with no gene match: 9. The CDR3 loop is CASSKDRLGAQYF. The CDR3 region has the DNA TGTGCCAGCAGCAAGGACAGGCTCGGGGCCCAGTACTTC.

The V and J genes are TRBV13 and TRBJ2-2; a possible D gene is TRBD2 (5 bases). The germline gives CDR1 PRHDT, CDR2 FYEKMQ (reference sequence). This CDR3 contains 16 residues. V gave up 5 bases and J gave up 4 bases, with 17 bases separating them. The CDR3 region is CASSQSVGSGTGELFF. The CDR3 DNA follows: TGTGCCAGCAGCCAGTCGGTGGGAAGCGGCACCGGGGAGCTGTTTTTT.

The chain has TRBV20-1 and TRBJ1-1, with 7 positions matching TRBD1. The ends lost 0 bases at V and 11 bases at J; junction bases unmatched: 12. The CDR3 sequence is 14 residues long. Per germline, CDR1 DFQATT and CDR2 SNEGSKA (reference sequence). The CDR3 protein is CSARDVRTGKGAFF. In DNA, the CDR3 is TGCAGTGCTAGAGACGTAAGGACAGGCAAGGGGGCTTTCTTT.

In this sample, this clonotype turned up many times. The rearrangement uses TRBV7-2 and TRBJ1-3; a weak D match, TRBD1 (5 bases). The germline V gene has CDR1 SGHTA and CDR2 FQGNSA. The CDR3 contains 14 residues. Trimming took 6 bases from V and 3 from J, leaving 12 bases between them. CDR3 amino acids: CASSSTGGGNTIYF. CDR3 nucleotide sequence: TGTGCCAGCAGTTCAACGGGGGGTGGAAACACCATATATTTT. The full variable domain, rest sourced from reference TRBV7-2 and TRBJ1-3, is GAGVSQSPSNKVTEKGKDVELRCDPISGHTALYWYRQSLGQGLEFLIYFQGNSAPDKSGLPSDRFSAERTGGSVSTLTIQRTQQEDSAVYLCASSSTGGGNTIYFGEGSWLTVV.

This clonotype was seen ten or more times. The chain uses TRBV5-1 and TRBJ2-1; D may be TRBD2 (5 bases). CDR3 size: 15 residues. Trimming shortened V by 5 bases and J by 0 bases, and 12 bases separated the two germline ends. Germline V gene data show CDR1 as SGHRS and CDR2 as YFSETQ. CDR3 sequence (DNA): TGCGCCAGCAGGGCTAGCAGTAGCTCCTACAATGAGCAGTTCTTC. As protein: CASRASSSSYNEQFF. The full variable domain, in which reference TRBV5-1 and TRBJ2-1 provide the parts outside the CDR3, is KAGVTQTPRYLIKTRGQQVTLSCSPISGHRSVSWYQQTPGQGLQFLFEYFSETQRNKGNFPGRFSGRQFSNSRSEMNVSTLELGDSALYLCASRASSSSYNEQFFGPGTRLTVL.

This clonotype showed up just a few times. The genes are TRBV12-3 or TRBV12-4 and TRBJ1-4; D is possibly TRBD1 (5 bases). The germline V and J ends were trimmed by 8 bases and 6 bases, with 19 bases remaining between them. The CDR3 totals 15 residues. The CDR3 sequence is CASYYSGQGHEKLFF. DNA for the CDR3: TGTGCCAGCTACTATTCCGGCCAGGGCCATGAAAAACTGTTTTTT.

CDR3 loop: CATQRGEGETQYF. The CDR3 region has the DNA TGTGCCACCCAAAGGGGGGAGGGGGAGACCCAGTACTTC. The chain has TRBV15 and TRBJ2-5; perhaps TRBD2 as D (7 bases). This CDR3 is built from 13 residues. V lost 8 bases and J lost 5, with 15 bases in between. Germline V gene data show CDR1 as LNHNV and CDR2 as YYDKDF (reference sequence).